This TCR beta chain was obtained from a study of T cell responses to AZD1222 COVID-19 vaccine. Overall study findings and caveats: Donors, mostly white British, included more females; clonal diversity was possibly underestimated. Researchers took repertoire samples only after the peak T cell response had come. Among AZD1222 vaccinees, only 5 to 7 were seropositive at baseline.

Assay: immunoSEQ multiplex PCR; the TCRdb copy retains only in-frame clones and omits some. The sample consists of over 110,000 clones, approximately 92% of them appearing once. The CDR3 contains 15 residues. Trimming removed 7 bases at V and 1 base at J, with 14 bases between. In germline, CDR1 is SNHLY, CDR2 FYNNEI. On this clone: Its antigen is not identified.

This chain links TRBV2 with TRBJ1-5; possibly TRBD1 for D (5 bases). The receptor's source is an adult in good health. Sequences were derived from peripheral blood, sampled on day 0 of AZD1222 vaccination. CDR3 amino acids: CASKRGGVSNQPQHF. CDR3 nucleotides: TGTGCCAGCAAACGAGGAGGGGTGAGCAATCAGCCCCAGCATTTT.